This T cell receptor (beta chain) was retrieved from a study of shared clonotypes between healthy human individuals. Execution of the assay was at deep level. Sequencing was performed with immunoSEQ multiplex PCR; in TCRdb, only in-frame clones are kept and a portion is missing. Of about 1 million clones in the sample, around 75% were seen once. Germline CDR1 GTSNPN, CDR2 SVGIG (reference sequence). V was clipped by 0 bases and J by 2 bases, with 8 bases between them. The length of the CDR3 is 15 residues. Naive CD45RA+ and memory CD45RA-negative subsets were split from CD4+ cells. The clonotype comes from a young man in good health. The chain is built from TRBV30 and TRBJ2-6; perhaps TRBD1 as D (5 bases). The sample taken for sequencing was memory CD4+ T cells sorted from blood. Documented subset: CD45RA-negative fraction. The CDR3 nucleotides read TGTGCCTGGAGTGTACCCAGGGCTGGGGCCAACGTCCTGACTTTC. Residues: CAWSVPRAGANVLTF.